What follows are 4 T cell receptor beta chains derived from one specimen sequenced in a study of response to subunit inactivated influenza vaccine. TCRdb independently ran MiXCR on the RT-PCR reads; one entry per CDR3 protein. In the table there are 630,000 or so distinct CDR3 sequences, 15% to 17% of which are singletons. This specimen consisted of PBMCs from blood, obtained 11 to 12 days after vaccination. The receptors here all came from a man over 45 who received an inactivated influenza vaccine.

The chain joins TRBV7-9 to TRBJ2-2; no definite D call. This CDR3 comprises 15 residues. V was clipped by 2 bases and J by 3 bases, with 10 bases between them. Germline-derived CDR1 and CDR2 are SEHNR and FQNEAQ (reference sequence). Here the CDR3 DNA reads TGTGCCAGCAGCTTAATGGGCACTGACACCGGGGAGCTGTTTTTT. Translation gives CASSLMGTDTGELFF.

The CDR3 here is CASSGEMGPNEQFF. CDR3 coding DNA: TGTGCCAGCAGCGGGGAGATGGGACCCAATGAGCAGTTCTTC. The gene calls are TRBV7-2 and TRBJ2-1; perhaps D is TRBD1 or TRBD2 (5 bases each). Germline V CDR1 and CDR2: SGHTA, FQGNSA. The germline V and J ends were trimmed by 5 bases and 6 bases, with 14 bases remaining between them. The CDR3 loop spans 14 amino acids.

This clonotype showed up many times. This sequence joins TRBV12-3 or TRBV12-4 and TRBJ2-5, with a tentative D call TRBD1 (5 bases). Trimming pared 5 bases from V and 7 bases from J, leaving 14 bases between. The CDR3 covers 13 residues. CDR3 nucleotide sequence: TGTGCCAGCAGTCGTGTACAGGCCCGGACCCAGTACTTC. Amino acids: CASSRVQARTQYF.

Only a few counts were recorded for this clonotype. The chain combines TRBV7-2 with TRBJ2-1; TRBD2 agrees at 10 bases. This CDR3 has 17 residues. J gave up 12 bases and V 1 base, and 15 bases lay outside the gene matches. CDR1 is SGHTA, CDR2 FQGNSA, per germline. The CDR3 loop reads CASSLVGGLAGEDGQFF. CDR3 coding DNA: TGTGCCAGCAGCTTAGTTGGCGGGCTAGCGGGGGAAGATGGGCAGTTCTTC.